This T cell receptor (beta chain) came from a study of shared clonotypes between healthy human individuals. Whole-study context: Three CD4 naive, three CD4 memory, two CD8 naive and one CD8 memory plate were used per donor. Notes on the study in general: Memory subsets generally showed lower estimated richness than naive subsets.

With respect to this clone: Its antigen is undetermined.

CDR1 and CDR2 (germline): SGHDN, FVKESK. The V end lost 0 bases, the J end lost 4 bases, and 13 bases lay between the germline ends. This CDR3 is built from 15 residues. As handled by the study authors: From ImmunoSEQ came sequences covering only the junction and carrying no quality scores, so filtering differed. The method was immunoSEQ multiplex PCR; TCRdb's version includes in-frame clones alone and lacks a portion of them. D and trimming were read from the DNA, whereas the V and J calls and clone size are those reported in that table. The sample comprises roughly 1,100,000 clones, approximately 76% of which are singletons, and less than 1.5% rests with the top ten.

The sequence was obtained from a man between 18 and 29 years old in good health. This rearrangement joins TRBV14 to TRBJ2-7; D is undetermined. Sequenced sample: memory CD4+ T cells sorted from blood. Subset denoted: CD45RA-negative fraction. CDR3 amino acids: CASSQEVGRFYEQYF. Written as DNA, the CDR3 is TGTGCCAGCAGCCAAGAGGTGGGCCGCTTTTACGAGCAGTACTTC.